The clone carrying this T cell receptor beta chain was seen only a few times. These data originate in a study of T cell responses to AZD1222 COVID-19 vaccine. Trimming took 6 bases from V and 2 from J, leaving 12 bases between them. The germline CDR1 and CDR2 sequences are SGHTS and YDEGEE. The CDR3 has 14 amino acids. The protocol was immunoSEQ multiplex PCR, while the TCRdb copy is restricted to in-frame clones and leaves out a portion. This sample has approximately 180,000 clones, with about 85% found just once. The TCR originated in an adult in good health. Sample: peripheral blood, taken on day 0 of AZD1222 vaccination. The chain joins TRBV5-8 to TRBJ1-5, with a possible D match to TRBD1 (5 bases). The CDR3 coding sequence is TGTGCCAGCACCCGGGGGACCCGCAATCAGCCCCAGCATTTT. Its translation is CASTRGTRNQPQHF.